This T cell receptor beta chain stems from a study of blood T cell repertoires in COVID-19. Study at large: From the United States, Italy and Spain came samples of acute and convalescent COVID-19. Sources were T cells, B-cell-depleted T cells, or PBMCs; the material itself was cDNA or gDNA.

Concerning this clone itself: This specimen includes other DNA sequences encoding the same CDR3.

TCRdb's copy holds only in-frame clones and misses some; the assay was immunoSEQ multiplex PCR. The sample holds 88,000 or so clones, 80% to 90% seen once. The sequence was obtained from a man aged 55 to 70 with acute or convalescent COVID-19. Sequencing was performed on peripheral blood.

DNA of the CDR3: TGTGCCAGCAGACCACAGGGGTATAATCAGCCCCAGCATTTT. This sequence encodes CASRPQGYNQPQHF. J is TRBJ1-5 and V is TRBV6-5; 7 positions match TRBD1. The CDR3 runs to 14 residues. Germline V gene sequence: CDR1 MNHEY, CDR2 SVGAGI. V dropped 6 bases and J dropped 4; count of bases not matched to a gene: 6.